This T cell receptor beta chain was sequenced for a study of blood T cell repertoires in COVID-19. The study recruited exposed participants who had met a COVID-19 case within 2 weeks before entry. Trimming took off 5 bases at V and 8 bases at J, with 13 bases between the two ends. The CDR3 covers 13 residues. The method was immunoSEQ multiplex PCR; TCRdb's version includes in-frame clones alone and lacks a portion of them. The data contain 300,000 to 350,000 clones, almost 90% of them seen just once; the ten biggest clones take up around 0.92%. Source material: PBMCs or T cells enriched from blood (not recorded which). The rearrangement links TRBV12-3 or TRBV12-4 to TRBJ2-1, with D possibly being TRBD2 (6 bases). This TCR was sampled from a woman aged 25 to 45 who had been exposed to COVID-19. The CDR3 loop is CASSRRGWDEQFF. The CDR3, as DNA: TGTGCCAGCAGTCGGCGGGGTTGGGATGAGCAGTTCTTC.